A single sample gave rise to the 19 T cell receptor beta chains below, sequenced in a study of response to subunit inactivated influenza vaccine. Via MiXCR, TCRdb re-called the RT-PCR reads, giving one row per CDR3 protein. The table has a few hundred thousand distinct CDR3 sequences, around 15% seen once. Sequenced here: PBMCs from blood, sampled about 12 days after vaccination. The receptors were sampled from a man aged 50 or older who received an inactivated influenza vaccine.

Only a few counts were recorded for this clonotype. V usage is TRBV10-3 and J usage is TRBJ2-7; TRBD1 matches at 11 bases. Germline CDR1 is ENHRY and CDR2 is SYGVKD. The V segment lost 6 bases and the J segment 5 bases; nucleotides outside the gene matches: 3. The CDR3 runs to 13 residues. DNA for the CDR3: TGTGCCATCAGCGGACAGGGGGCCGACGAGCAGTACTTC. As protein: CAISGQGADEQYF.

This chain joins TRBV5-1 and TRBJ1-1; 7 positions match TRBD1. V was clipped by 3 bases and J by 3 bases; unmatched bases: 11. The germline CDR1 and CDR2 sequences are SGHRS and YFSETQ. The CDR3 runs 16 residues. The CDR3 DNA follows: TGCGCCAGCAGCTCCGGGACAGCTCTCGGGGACACTGAAGCTTTCTTT. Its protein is CASSSGTALGDTEAFF.

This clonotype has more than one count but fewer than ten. CDR3 loop: CASNSPNQPQHF. The CDR3 coding sequence is TGTGCCAGCAACTCACCCAACCAGCCCCAGCATTTT. V gene TRBV6-5 combines with J gene TRBJ1-5; no definite D call. Trimming pared 7 bases from V and 7 bases from J, leaving 11 bases between. This CDR3 has 12 amino acids. CDR1 is MNHEY and CDR2 is SVGAGI in the germline V gene.

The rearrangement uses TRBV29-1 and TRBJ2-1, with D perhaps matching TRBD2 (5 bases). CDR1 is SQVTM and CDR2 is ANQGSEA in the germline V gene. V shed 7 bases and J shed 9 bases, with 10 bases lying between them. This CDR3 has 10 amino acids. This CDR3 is CSAGAGEQFF. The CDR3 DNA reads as TGCAGCGCCGGTGCGGGTGAGCAGTTCTTC.

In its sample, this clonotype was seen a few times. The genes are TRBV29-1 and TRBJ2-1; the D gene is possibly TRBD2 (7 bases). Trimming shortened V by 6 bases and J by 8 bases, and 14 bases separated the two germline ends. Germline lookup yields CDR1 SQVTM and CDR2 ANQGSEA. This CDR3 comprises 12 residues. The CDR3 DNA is TGCAGCGTAAGGGGGAGCGGGGATGAGCAGTTCTTC. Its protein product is CSVRGSGDEQFF.

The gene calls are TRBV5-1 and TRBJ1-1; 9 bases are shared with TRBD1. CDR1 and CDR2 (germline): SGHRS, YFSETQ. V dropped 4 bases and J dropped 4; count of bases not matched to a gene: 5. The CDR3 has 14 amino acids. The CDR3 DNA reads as TGCGCCAGCAGCCTTCAGACAGGGGGCACTGAAGCTTTCTTT. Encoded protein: CASSLQTGGTEAFF.

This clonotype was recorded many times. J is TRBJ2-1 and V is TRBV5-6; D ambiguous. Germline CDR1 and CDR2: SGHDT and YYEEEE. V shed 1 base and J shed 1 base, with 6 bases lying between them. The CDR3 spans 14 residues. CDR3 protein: CASSLTDSYNEQFF. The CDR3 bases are TGTGCCAGCAGCTTGACAGATTCCTACAATGAGCAGTTCTTC. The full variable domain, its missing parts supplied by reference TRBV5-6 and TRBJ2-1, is DAGVTQSPTHLIKTRGQQVTLRCSPKSGHDTVSWYQQALGQGPQFIFQYYEEEERQRGNFPDRFSGHQFPNYSSELNVNALLLGDSALYLCASSLTDSYNEQFFGPGTRLTVL.

CDR3 DNA: TGTGCCAGCACCGCCCTGGGGTCAGTACAGACCCAGTACTTC. Its translation: CASTALGSVQTQYF. The chain recombines TRBV6-1 with TRBJ2-5; D is unresolved. In germline, CDR1 is MNHNS, CDR2 SASEGT. This CDR3 is 14 amino acids long. V lost 7 bases and J 6 bases, leaving 18 bases between the germline ends.

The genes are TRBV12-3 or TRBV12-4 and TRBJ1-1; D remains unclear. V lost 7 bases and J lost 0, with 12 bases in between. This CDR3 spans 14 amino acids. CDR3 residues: CASKAATMNTEAFF. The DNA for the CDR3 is TGTGCCAGCAAGGCAGCTACCATGAACACTGAAGCTTTCTTT.

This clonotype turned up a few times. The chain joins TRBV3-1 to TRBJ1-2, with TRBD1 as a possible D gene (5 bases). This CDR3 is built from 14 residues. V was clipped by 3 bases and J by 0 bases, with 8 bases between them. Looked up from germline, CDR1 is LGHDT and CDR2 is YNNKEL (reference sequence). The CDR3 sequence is CASSHATANYGYTF. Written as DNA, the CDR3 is TGTGCCAGCAGCCACGCGACAGCTAACTATGGCTACACCTTC.

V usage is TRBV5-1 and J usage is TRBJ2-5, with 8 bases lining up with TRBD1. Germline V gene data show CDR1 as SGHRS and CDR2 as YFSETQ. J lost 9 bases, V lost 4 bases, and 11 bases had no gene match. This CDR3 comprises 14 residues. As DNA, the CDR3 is TGCGCCAGCAGCCTGGGGACAGGTCCCGGGGCCCAGTACTTC. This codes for CASSLGTGPGAQYF.

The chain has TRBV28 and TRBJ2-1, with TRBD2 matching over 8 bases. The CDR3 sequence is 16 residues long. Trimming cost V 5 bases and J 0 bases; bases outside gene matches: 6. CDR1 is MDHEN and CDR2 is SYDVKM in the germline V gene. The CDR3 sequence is CASSPPGLGSYNEQFF. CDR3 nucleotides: TGTGCCAGCAGTCCCCCGGGACTAGGCTCCTACAATGAGCAGTTCTTC. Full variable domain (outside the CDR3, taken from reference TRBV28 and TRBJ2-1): DVKVTQSSRYLVKRTGEKVFLECVQDMDHENMFWYRQDPGLGLRLIYFSYDVKMKEKGDIPEGYSVSREKKERFSLILESASTNQTSMYLCASSPPGLGSYNEQFFGPGTRLTVL.

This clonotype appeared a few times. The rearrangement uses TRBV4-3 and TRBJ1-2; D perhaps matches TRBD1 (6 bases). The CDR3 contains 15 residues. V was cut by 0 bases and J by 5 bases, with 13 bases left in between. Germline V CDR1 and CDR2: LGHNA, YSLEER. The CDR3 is CASSQDETGEYGYTF. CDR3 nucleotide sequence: TGCGCCAGCAGCCAAGATGAGACAGGCGAATATGGCTACACCTTC.

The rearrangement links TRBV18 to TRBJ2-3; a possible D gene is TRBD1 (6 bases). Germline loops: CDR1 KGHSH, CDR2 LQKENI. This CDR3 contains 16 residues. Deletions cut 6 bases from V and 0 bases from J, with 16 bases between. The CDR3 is CASSLLMDSSTDTQYF. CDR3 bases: TGTGCCAGCTCCCTCCTAATGGACAGCAGCACAGATACGCAGTATTTT.

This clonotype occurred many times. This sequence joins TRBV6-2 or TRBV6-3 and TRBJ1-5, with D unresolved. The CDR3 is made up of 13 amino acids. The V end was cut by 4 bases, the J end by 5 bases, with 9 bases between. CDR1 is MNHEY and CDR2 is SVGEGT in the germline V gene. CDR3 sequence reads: CASSLRVDQPQHF. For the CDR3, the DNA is TGTGCCAGCAGTTTGAGGGTGGATCAGCCCCAGCATTTT.

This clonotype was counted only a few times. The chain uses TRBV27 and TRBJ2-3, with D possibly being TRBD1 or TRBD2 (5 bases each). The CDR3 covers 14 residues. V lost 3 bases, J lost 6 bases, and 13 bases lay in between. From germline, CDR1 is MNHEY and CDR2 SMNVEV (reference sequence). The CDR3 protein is CASSFLLGADTQYF. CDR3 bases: TGTGCCAGCAGTTTCCTACTCGGGGCGGATACGCAGTATTTT.

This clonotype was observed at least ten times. The CDR3 nucleotides are TGCGCCAGCAGCTTGTCGACGGGCCCCAATTCACCCCTCCACTTT. Translated, it gives CASSLSTGPNSPLHF. The chain employs TRBV5-1 and TRBJ1-6; no firm D call. Between the trimmed V and J ends, which lost 1 base and 7 bases, there was a span of 12 bases. The CDR3 loop spans 15 amino acids. CDR1 SGHRS and CDR2 YFSETQ come from the germline V gene.

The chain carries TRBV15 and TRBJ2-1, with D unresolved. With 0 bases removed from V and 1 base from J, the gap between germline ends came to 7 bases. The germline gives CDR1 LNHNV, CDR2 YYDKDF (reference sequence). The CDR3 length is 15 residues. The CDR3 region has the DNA TGTGCCACCAGCAGAGATGCGACTTCCTACAATGAGCAGTTCTTC. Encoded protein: CATSRDATSYNEQFF. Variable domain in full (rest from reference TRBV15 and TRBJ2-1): DAMVIQNPRYQVTQFGKPVTLSCSQTLNHNVMYWYQQKSSQAPKLLFHYYDKDFNNEADTPDNFQSRRPNTSFCFLDIRSPGLGDTAMYLCATSRDATSYNEQFFGPGTRLTVL.

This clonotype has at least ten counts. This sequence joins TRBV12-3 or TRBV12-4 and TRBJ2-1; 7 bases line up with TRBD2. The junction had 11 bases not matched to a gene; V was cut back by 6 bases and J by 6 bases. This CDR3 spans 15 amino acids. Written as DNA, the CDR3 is TGTGCCAGCAGACTAGGATGGGGGGGGAGCAATGAGCAGTTCTTC. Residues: CASRLGWGGSNEQFF.